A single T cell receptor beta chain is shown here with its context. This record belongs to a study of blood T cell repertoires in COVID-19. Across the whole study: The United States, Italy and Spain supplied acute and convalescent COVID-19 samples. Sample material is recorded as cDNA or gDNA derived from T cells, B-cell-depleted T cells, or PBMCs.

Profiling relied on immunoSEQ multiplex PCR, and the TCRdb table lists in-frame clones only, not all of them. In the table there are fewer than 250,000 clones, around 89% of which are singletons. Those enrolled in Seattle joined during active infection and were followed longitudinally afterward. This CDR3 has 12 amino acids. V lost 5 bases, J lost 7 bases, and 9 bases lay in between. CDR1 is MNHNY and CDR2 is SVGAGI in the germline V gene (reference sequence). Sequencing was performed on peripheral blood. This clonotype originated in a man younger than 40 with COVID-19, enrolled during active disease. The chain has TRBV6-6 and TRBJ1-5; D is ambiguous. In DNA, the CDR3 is TGTGCCAGCAGTACGGCTAGGCAGCCCCAGCATTTT. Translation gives CASSTARQPQHF.